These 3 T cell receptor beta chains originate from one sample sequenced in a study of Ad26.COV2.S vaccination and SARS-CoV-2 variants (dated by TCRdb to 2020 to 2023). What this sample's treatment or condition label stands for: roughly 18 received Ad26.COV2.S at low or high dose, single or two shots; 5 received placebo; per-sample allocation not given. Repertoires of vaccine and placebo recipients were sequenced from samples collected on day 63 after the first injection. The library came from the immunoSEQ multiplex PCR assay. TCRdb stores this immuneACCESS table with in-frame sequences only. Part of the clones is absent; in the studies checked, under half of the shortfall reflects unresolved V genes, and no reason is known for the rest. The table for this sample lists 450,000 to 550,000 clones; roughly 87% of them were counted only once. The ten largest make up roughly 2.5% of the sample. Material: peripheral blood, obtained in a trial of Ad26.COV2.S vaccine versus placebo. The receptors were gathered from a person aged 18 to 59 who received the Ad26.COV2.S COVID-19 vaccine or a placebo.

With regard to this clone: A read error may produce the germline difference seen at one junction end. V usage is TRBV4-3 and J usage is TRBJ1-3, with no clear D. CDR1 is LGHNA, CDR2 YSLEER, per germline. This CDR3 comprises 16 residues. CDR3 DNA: TGCGCCAGCAGCCACCTACCGGGCCTGTCTGGAGACACCATATATTTT. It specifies CASSHLPGLSGDTIYF.

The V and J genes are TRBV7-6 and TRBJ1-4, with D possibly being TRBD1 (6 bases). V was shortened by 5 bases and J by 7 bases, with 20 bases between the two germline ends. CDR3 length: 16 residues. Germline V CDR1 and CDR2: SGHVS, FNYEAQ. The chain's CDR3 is CASSAYVSGAREKLFF. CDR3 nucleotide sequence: TGTGCCAGCAGCGCATACGTTTCGGGGGCGCGTGAAAAACTGTTTTTT.

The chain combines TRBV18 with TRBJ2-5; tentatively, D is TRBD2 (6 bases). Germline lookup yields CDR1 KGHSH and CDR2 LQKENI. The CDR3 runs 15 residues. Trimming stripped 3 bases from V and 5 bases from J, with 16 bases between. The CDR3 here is CASSPTREEKETQYF. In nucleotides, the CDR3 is TGTGCCAGCTCACCCACGAGGGAGGAAAAGGAGACCCAGTACTTC.